This is a list of T cell receptor beta chains from one sample in a study of blood T cell repertoires in COVID-19. Sequencing was performed with immunoSEQ multiplex PCR; in TCRdb, only in-frame clones are kept and a portion is missing. Of around 100,000 clones in the sample, 91% were seen once. Sequenced sample: peripheral blood. These receptors originate from a man between 18 and 29 years old with acute or convalescent COVID-19. Each CDR3 is given with its conserved first and last residue. The order of the fields is D gene, CDR3 length, J gene, V gene, clone size, CDR3 protein, CDR3 DNA. The D gene is left open where the match is weak. For some rows the clone size is stated as once, few or many, or as a class when expanded; others skip it.

>.|16|TRBJ2-1|TRBV25-1|.
CASSGTSEGASDEQFF
TGTGCCAGCAGTGGTACCTCAGAGGGAGCCAGCGATGAGCAGTTCTTC
>.|13|TRBJ2-2|TRBV7-9|.
CASSSGLTGELFF
TGTGCCAGCAGCTCTGGGCTCACCGGGGAGCTGTTTTTT
>.|17|TRBJ2-3|TRBV5-5|once
CASSITEAGASADTQYF
TGTGCCAGCAGTATAACTGAGGCGGGGGCCAGCGCAGATACGCAGTATTTT
>.|15|TRBJ1-2|TRBV5-1|.
CASSLTQGIDYGYTF
TGCGCCAGCTCCCTAACCCAGGGGATCGACTATGGCTACACCTTC
>.|16|TRBJ2-1|TRBV30|.
CAWSASNPSSYNEQFF
TGTGCCTGGAGTGCGTCCAACCCTAGCTCCTACAATGAGCAGTTCTTC
>TRBD1|17|TRBJ1-5|TRBV6-1|.
CASSDRGLIGGNQPQHF
TGTGCCAGCAGTGACAGGGGGCTAATAGGAGGCAATCAGCCCCAGCATTTT
>.|13|TRBJ2-2|TRBV12-3/TRBV12-4|once
CASRQKNTGELFF
TGTGCCAGCAGACAGAAGAACACCGGGGAGCTGTTTTTT
>.|12|TRBJ1-2|TRBV2|.
CATAATVDGYTF
TGTGCCACAGCTGCGACTGTGGATGGCTACACCTTC
>TRBD2|15|TRBJ2-1|TRBV30|.
CAWSGLAGGGNEQFF
TGTGCCTGGAGTGGACTAGCGGGGGGTGGCAATGAGCAGTTCTTC
>TRBD2|14|TRBJ2-7|TRBV19|.
CASSMASGFYEQYF
TGTGCCAGTAGTATGGCTAGCGGTTTCTACGAGCAGTACTTC
>TRBD2|17|TRBJ2-1|TRBV18|.
CASSRSGTSGSSNEQFF
TGTGCCAGCTCACGGTCCGGGACTAGCGGGAGTTCGAATGAGCAGTTCTTC
>TRBD1|16|TRBJ2-3|TRBV11-2|.
CASSLEGGQGADTQYF
TGTGCCAGCAGCTTAGAAGGCGGACAGGGGGCAGATACGCAGTATTTT
>.|12|TRBJ2-3|TRBV7-6|.
CASSLDRDTQYF
TGTGCCAGCAGCTTAGATAGAGATACGCAGTATTTT
>.|14|TRBJ1-1|TRBV2|.
CANPRGGRNTEAFF
TGTGCCAACCCTCGGGGAGGCCGGAACACTGAAGCTTTCTTT
>.|16|TRBJ1-5|TRBV24-1|.
CATSDGRAGSNQPQHF
TGTGCCACCAGTGATGGACGTGCAGGGAGCAATCAGCCCCAGCATTTT
>.|17|TRBJ1-1|TRBV27|.
CASSLQGSSRGNTEAFF
TGTGCCAGCAGTCTCCAGGGGTCTTCTAGGGGGAACACTGAAGCTTTCTTT
>.|13|TRBJ1-1|TRBV6-6|.
CASSTLRQAEAFF
TGTGCCAGCAGTACTCTTCGACAGGCCGAAGCTTTCTTT
>.|14|TRBJ2-1|TRBV25-1|.
CASSQGGSYNEQFF
TGTGCCAGCAGTCAAGGGGGCTCCTACAATGAGCAGTTCTTC
>.|13|TRBJ1-2|TRBV14|.
CASSRDRTYGYTF
TGTGCCAGCAGCCGTGACAGGACGTATGGCTACACCTTC
>.|15|TRBJ2-2|TRBV10-3|.
CAISTGTDSYGELFF
TGTGCCATCAGTACCGGGACTGACAGCTACGGGGAGCTGTTTTTT
>.|15|TRBJ1-5|TRBV25-1|.
CASSPGGGSNQPQHF
TGTGCCAGCAGCCCTGGGGGAGGTAGCAATCAGCCCCAGCATTTT
>.|15|TRBJ2-7|TRBV5-1|.
CASSLGGYIAYEQYF
TGCGCCAGCAGCTTGGGAGGGTATATCGCCTACGAGCAGTACTTC
>TRBD1|16|TRBJ2-7|TRBV27|.
CASSTSGTGIPYEQYF
TGTGCCAGCAGTACCTCCGGGACAGGTATCCCCTACGAGCAGTACTTC
>.|13|TRBJ2-2|TRBV12-5|.
CASGGGVTGELFF
TGTGCTAGTGGAGGGGGGGTCACCGGGGAGCTGTTTTTT
>.|16|TRBJ2-7|TRBV18|.
CASSPHRSNGSYEQYF
TGTGCCAGCTCACCACACCGGAGTAATGGGTCGTACGAGCAGTACTTC
>.|16|TRBJ1-5|TRBV4-1|.
CASSQVGGGGNQPQHF
TGCGCCAGCAGCCAAGTAGGAGGGGGGGGCAATCAGCCCCAGCATTTT
>TRBD1|13|TRBJ1-2|TRBV6-5|.
CASRTTGAYGYTF
TGTGCCAGCAGAACCACAGGGGCCTATGGCTACACCTTC
>.|16|TRBJ1-2|TRBV24-1|.
CATSDSDPGQSYGYTF
TGTGCCACCAGTGATTCCGACCCTGGACAGAGCTATGGCTACACCTTC
>.|15|TRBJ2-7|TRBV18|.
CASSLAGISTYEQYF
TGTGCCAGCTCACTTGCCGGGATCTCTACCTACGAGCAGTACTTC
>.|13|TRBJ2-1|TRBV12-3/TRBV12-4|.
CASLRLGYNEQFF
TGTGCCTCACTGCGGTTGGGCTACAATGAGCAGTTCTTC
>TRBD1|15|TRBJ1-1|TRBV7-9|.
CASSLQTGGVTEAFF
TGTGCCAGCAGCCTCCAGACAGGGGGCGTCACTGAAGCTTTCTTT
>.|11|TRBJ1-1|TRBV2|.
CASSAGSEAFF
TGTGCCAGCAGTGCAGGGTCTGAAGCTTTCTTT
>TRBD2|20|TRBJ2-7|TRBV6-1|once
CASSEALPGTSGGGIYEQYF
TGTGCCAGCAGTGAAGCGCTCCCCGGGACTAGCGGGGGGGGAATCTACGAGCAGTACTTC
>TRBD1|16|TRBJ2-7|TRBV4-1|.
CASSQELRDRAYEQYF
TGCGCCAGCAGCCAAGAGCTTCGGGACAGGGCCTACGAGCAGTACTTC
>.|14|TRBJ1-2|TRBV4-2|.
CASSQLGTEGRYTF
TGTGCCAGCAGCCAATTGGGCACCGAAGGTCGCTACACCTTC
>.|14|TRBJ1-2|TRBV15|.
CATSRDTDSHGYTF
TGTGCCACCAGCAGAGATACGGACAGTCATGGCTACACCTTC
>TRBD1|17|TRBJ1-4|TRBV30|.
CAWKAAWGQGRAEKLFF
TGTGCCTGGAAGGCGGCATGGGGACAGGGGAGGGCTGAAAAACTGTTTTTT
>.|15|TRBJ2-1|TRBV28|.
CASRPPGTRYNEQFF
TGTGCCAGCAGGCCACCCGGGACAAGATACAATGAGCAGTTCTTC
>TRBD1|15|TRBJ1-1|TRBV18|.
CASSQGQAQNTEAFF
TGTGCCAGCTCACAAGGACAGGCCCAGAACACTGAAGCTTTCTTT
>.|14|TRBJ1-2|TRBV14|.
CASSQDRGNYGYTF
TGTGCCAGCAGCCAAGATCGGGGTAACTATGGCTACACCTTC
>TRBD2|16|TRBJ2-3|TRBV3-1/TRBV3-2|.
CASSQVLRGAADTQYF
TGTGCCAGCAGCCAAGTACTGCGGGGGGCCGCAGATACGCAGTATTTT
>.|13|TRBJ1-1|TRBV27|.
CASTGGQISEAFF
TGTGCCAGCACCGGGGGTCAGATCTCCGAAGCTTTCTTT
>TRBD2|16|TRBJ2-3|TRBV9|.
CASSVVSGRATDTQYF
TGTGCCAGCAGCGTAGTTTCCGGGAGGGCCACAGATACGCAGTATTTT
>.|16|TRBJ2-6|TRBV4-2|.
CASSRSGDGGANVLTF
TGTGCCAGCAGCCGGTCAGGGGATGGGGGGGCCAACGTCCTGACTTTC
>.|14|TRBJ1-2|TRBV30|.
CAWSVGGGPYGYTF
TGTGCCTGGAGTGTTGGAGGCGGTCCTTATGGCTACACCTTC
>.|16|TRBJ2-1|TRBV5-1|.
CASRRESGSSYNEQFF
TGCGCCAGCAGACGGGAATCCGGGAGCTCCTACAATGAGCAGTTCTTC
>.|14|TRBJ2-1|TRBV6-4|once
CASSVLSSGHEQFF
TGTGCCAGCAGTGTCCTGTCGAGCGGCCATGAGCAGTTCTTC
>TRBD1|17|TRBJ1-4|TRBV11-2|.
CASSSRGILATNEKLFF
TGTGCCAGCAGCTCCAGGGGGATATTAGCAACTAATGAAAAACTGTTTTTT
>.|15|TRBJ1-1|TRBV6-6|.
CASSYVAGLPTEAFF
TGTGCCAGCAGTTACGTAGCGGGGTTACCCACTGAAGCTTTCTTT
>.|15|TRBJ1-5|TRBV19|.
CATTPRSYSNQPQHF
TGTGCCACCACCCCCAGAAGTTATAGCAATCAGCCCCAGCATTTT
>.|13|TRBJ1-1|TRBV11-3|.
CASSLDWNTEAFF
TGTGCCAGCAGCTTAGACTGGAACACTGAAGCTTTCTTT
>.|15|TRBJ1-5|TRBV27|.
CASSLGLNSNQPQHF
TGTGCCAGCAGTTTGGGCCTAAATAGCAATCAGCCCCAGCATTTT
>TRBD1|17|TRBJ1-5|TRBV5-4|.
CASSEGTGESGNQPQHF
TGTGCCAGCAGCGAGGGGACAGGGGAAAGTGGCAATCAGCCCCAGCATTTT
>TRBD2|16|TRBJ2-5|TRBV18|.
CASSQRTSGGQETQYF
TGTGCCAGCTCCCAACGGACTAGCGGGGGCCAAGAGACCCAGTACTTC
>TRBD1|14|TRBJ1-1|TRBV10-3|.
CAIGAGTANTEAFF
TGTGCCATCGGTGCCGGGACAGCGAACACTGAAGCTTTCTTT